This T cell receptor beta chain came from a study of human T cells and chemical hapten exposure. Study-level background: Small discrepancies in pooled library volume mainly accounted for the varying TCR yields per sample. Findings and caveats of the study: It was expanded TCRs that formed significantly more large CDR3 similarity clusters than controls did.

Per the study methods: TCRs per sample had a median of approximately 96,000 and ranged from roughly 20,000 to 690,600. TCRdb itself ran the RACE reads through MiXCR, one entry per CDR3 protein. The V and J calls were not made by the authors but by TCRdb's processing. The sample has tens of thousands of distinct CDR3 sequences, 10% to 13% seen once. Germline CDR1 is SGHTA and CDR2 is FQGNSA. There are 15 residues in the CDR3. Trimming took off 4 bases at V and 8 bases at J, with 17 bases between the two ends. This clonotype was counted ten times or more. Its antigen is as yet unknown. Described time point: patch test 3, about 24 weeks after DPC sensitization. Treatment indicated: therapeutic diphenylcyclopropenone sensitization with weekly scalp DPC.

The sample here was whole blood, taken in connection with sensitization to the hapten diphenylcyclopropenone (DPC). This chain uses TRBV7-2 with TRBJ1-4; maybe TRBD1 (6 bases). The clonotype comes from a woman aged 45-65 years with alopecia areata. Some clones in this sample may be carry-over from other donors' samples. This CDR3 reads CASSSRGTPREKLFF. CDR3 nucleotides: TGTGCCAGCAGCTCTAGGGGGACCCCTCGAGAAAAACTGTTTTTT. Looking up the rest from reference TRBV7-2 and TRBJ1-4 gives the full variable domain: GAGVSQSPSNKVTEKGKDVELRCDPISGHTALYWYRQSLGQGLEFLIYFQGNSAPDKSGLPSDRFSAERTGGSVSTLTIQRTQQEDSAVYLCASSSRGTPREKLFFGSGTQLSVL.